This TCR beta chain was identified during a study of blood T cell repertoires in COVID-19. In the study overall: The samples span acute and convalescent COVID-19 from the United States, Italy and Spain.

Between the trimmed V and J ends, which lost 3 bases and 5 bases, there was a span of 6 bases. Germline V gene lookup returns CDR1 KGHDR and CDR2 SFDVKD. CDR3 size: 12 residues. Produced via immunoSEQ multiplex PCR; TCRdb's table is partial and in-frame only. This sample has a few hundred thousand clones; around 84% occur once, and the top ten carry approximately 4%. This clone was seen a few times. The same CDR3 can be traced to other DNA sequences in this sample. Sequenced material: PBMCs or T cells enriched from blood (not recorded which). The clonotype originates from a man aged 30 to 39 with acute COVID-19. The chain has TRBV24-1 and TRBJ1-2, with no clear D. The chain's CDR3 is CATSDPFYGYTF. The CDR3 coding sequence is TGTGCCACCAGTGATCCCTTTTATGGCTACACCTTC.